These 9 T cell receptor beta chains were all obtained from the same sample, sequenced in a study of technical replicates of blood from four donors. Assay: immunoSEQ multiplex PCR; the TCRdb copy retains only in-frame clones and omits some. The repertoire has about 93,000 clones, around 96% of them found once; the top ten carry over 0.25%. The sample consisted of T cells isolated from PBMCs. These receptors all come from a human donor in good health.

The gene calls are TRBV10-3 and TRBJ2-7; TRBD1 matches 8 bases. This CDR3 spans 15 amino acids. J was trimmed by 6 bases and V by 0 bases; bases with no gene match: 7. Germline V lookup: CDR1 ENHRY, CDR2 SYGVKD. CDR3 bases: TGTGCCATCAGTGAGTCGAGGACAGGGTTGATCGAGCAGTACTTC. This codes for CAISESRTGLIEQYF.

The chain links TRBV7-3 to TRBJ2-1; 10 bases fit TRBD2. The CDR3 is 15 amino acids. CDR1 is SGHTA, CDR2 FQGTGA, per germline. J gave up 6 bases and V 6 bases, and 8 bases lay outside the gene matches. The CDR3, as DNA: TGTGCCAGCAGTCAAAGCGGGGGGGCCTCCAATGAGCAGTTCTTC. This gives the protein CASSQSGGASNEQFF.

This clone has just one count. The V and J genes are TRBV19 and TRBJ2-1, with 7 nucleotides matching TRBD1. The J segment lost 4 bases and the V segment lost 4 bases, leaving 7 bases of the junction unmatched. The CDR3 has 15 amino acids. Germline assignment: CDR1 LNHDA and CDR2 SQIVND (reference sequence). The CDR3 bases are TGTGCCAGTAGTACGGACAGGTTAGCTTACAATGAGCAGTTCTTC. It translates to CASSTDRLAYNEQFF.

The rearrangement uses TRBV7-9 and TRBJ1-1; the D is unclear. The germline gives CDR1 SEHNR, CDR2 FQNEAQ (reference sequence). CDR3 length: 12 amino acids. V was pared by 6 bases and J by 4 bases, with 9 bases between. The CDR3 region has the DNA TGTGCCAGCAGAATCTCGGGCACTGAAGCTTTCTTT. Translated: CASRISGTEAFF. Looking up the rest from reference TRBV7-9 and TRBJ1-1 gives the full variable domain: DTGVSQNPRHKITKRGQNVTFRCDPISEHNRLYWYRQTLGQGPEFLTYFQNEAQLEKSRLLSDRFSAERPKGSFSTLEIQRTEQGDSAMYLCASRISGTEAFFGQGTRLTVV.

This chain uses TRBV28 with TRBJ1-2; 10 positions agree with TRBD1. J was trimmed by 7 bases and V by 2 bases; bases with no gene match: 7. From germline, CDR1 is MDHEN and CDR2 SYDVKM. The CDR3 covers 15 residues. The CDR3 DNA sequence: TGTGCCAGCAGTTTAACCGGGACAGGGGTAGGTGGCTACACCTTC. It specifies CASSLTGTGVGGYTF.

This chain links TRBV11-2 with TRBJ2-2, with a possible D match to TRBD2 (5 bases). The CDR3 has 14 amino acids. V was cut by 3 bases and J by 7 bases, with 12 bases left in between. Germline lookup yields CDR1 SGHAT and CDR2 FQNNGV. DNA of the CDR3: TGTGCCAGCAGCTTTCGGGGATTAGGCGGGGAGCTGTTTTTT. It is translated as CASSFRGLGGELFF.

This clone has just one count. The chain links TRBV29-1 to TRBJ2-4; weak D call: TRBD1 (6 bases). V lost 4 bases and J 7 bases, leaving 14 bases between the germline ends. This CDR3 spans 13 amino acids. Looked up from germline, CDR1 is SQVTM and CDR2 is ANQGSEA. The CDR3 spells CSVVGQAGNIQYF. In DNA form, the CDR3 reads TGCAGCGTTGTGGGACAAGCAGGGAACATTCAGTACTTC.

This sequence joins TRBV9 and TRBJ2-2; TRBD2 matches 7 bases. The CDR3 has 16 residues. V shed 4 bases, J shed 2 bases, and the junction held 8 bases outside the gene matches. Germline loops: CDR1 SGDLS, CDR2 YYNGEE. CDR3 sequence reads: CASSPRGDTNTGELFF. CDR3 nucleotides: TGTGCCAGCAGCCCACGGGGGGATACTAACACCGGGGAGCTGTTTTTT.

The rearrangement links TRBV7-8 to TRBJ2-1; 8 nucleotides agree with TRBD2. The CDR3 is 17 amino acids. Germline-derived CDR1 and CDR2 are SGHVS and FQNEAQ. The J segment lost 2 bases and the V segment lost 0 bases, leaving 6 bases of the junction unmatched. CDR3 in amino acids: CASSLAVGSGAYNEQFF. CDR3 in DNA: TGTGCCAGCAGCTTAGCGGTCGGTAGCGGGGCCTACAATGAGCAGTTCTTC.